The 12 T cell receptor beta chains below come from one sample, sequenced in a study of blood T cell repertoires in COVID-19. Data came from immunoSEQ multiplex PCR; TCRdb stores just in-frame clones and leaves some out. Here the sample spans tens of thousands of clones, 85% to 90% being singletons. Sequenced input: peripheral blood. The receptors come from a man aged 50 to 60 with active COVID-19.

The rearrangement joins TRBV9 to TRBJ2-1, with D maybe TRBD1 (6 bases). CDR1 SGDLS and CDR2 YYNGEE come from the germline V gene. The length of the CDR3 is 15 residues. The ends were cut back, 0 bases at V and 7 bases at J, with 14 bases in the middle. The CDR3: CASSVGQGRRNEQFF. CDR3 bases: TGTGCCAGCAGCGTAGGGCAGGGGCGTCGGAATGAGCAGTTCTTC.

This chain connects TRBV5-1 to TRBJ2-3; tentative D call: TRBD1 (6 bases). Germline lookup yields CDR1 SGHRS and CDR2 YFSETQ. The CDR3 has 16 amino acids. Trimming took 4 bases from V and 1 from J, leaving 16 bases between them. Here the CDR3 reads CASSPSEGGRTDTQYF. The CDR3 coding sequence is TGCGCCAGCAGCCCATCTGAAGGGGGTCGCACAGATACGCAGTATTTT.

This chain connects TRBV4-1 to TRBJ2-3, with D possibly matching TRBD2 (6 bases). Between the trimmed V and J ends, which lost 1 base and 2 bases, there was a span of 13 bases. Germline-derived CDR1 and CDR2 are MGHRA and YSYEKL. The CDR3 sequence is 16 residues long. CDR3 sequence: CASSQGWGDPTDTQYF. The CDR3 coding sequence is TGCGCCAGCAGCCAAGGTTGGGGGGACCCCACAGATACGCAGTATTTT.

The V and J genes are TRBV5-6 and TRBJ2-3; TRBD2 aligns across 14 bases. With V trimmed by 4 bases and J by 3 bases, 13 bases remained unmatched. This CDR3 comprises 19 residues. The germline V gene encodes CDR1 SGHDT and CDR2 YYEEEE. In DNA form, the CDR3 reads TGTGCCAGCAGCGCGATCGGACTAGCGGGAGGCGGGGGGACAGATACGCAGTATTTT. Protein sequence: CASSAIGLAGGGGTDTQYF. The full variable domain, rest sourced from reference TRBV5-6 and TRBJ2-3, is DAGVTQSPTHLIKTRGQQVTLRCSPKSGHDTVSWYQQALGQGPQFIFQYYEEEERQRGNFPDRFSGHQFPNYSSELNVNALLLGDSALYLCASSAIGLAGGGGTDTQYFGPGTRLTVL.

The chain couples TRBV9 to TRBJ2-1, with 10 bases fitting TRBD2. Germline CDR1 and CDR2: SGDLS and YYNGEE. This CDR3 has 14 amino acids. The ends lost 3 bases at V and 7 bases at J; junction bases unmatched: 4. CDR3 in DNA: TGTGCCAGCAGCGCTAGCGGGAGTTTGAATGAGCAGTTCTTC. Translating gives CASSASGSLNEQFF.

The chain has TRBV19 and TRBJ1-6, with D hard to call. The V and J ends lost 3 bases and 5 bases respectively, with 11 bases between them. The CDR3 sequence is 15 residues long. Germline loops: CDR1 LNHDA, CDR2 SQIVND (reference sequence). The CDR3: CASSIGQSHNSPLHF. The CDR3 nucleotides read TGTGCCAGTAGTATTGGCCAGTCCCATAATTCACCCCTCCACTTT.

The chain has TRBV27 and TRBJ2-7; 10 positions match TRBD1. Germline V CDR1 and CDR2: MNHEY, SMNVEV (reference sequence). The CDR3 sequence is 15 residues long. Unmatched junction bases numbered 1, after V lost 0 bases and J lost 2 bases. CDR3 region: CASSLSGQGPYEQYF. In nucleotides, the CDR3 is TGTGCCAGCAGTTTATCGGGACAGGGGCCCTACGAGCAGTACTTC.

The chain is built from TRBV6-5 and TRBJ2-3; possibly TRBD2 for D (6 bases). This CDR3 has 14 residues. The germline V gene encodes CDR1 MNHEY and CDR2 SVGAGI. The V end was cut by 5 bases, the J end by 2 bases, with 11 bases between. CDR3 in amino acids: CASSPGTHTDTQYF. The CDR3, as DNA: TGTGCCAGCAGTCCCGGGACTCACACAGATACGCAGTATTTT.

The chain has TRBV10-3 and TRBJ2-3, with D perhaps TRBD2 (6 bases). Germline V CDR1 and CDR2: ENHRY, SYGVKD. V lost 7 bases and J lost 2, with 22 bases in between. The CDR3 is made up of 17 amino acids. The CDR3 DNA follows: TGTGCCATCAAAGAAGGAGCGGGTGGGGTCTTCACAGATACGCAGTATTTT. Translating it yields CAIKEGAGGVFTDTQYF.

The table lists this clone with a count of one. The rearrangement links TRBV5-5 to TRBJ1-2; 11 bases map to TRBD1. This CDR3 is built from 14 residues. From germline, CDR1 is SGHKS and CDR2 YYEKEE (reference sequence). J lost 7 bases, V lost 5 bases, and 7 bases had no gene match. The CDR3 DNA reads TGTGCCAGCAGAAGAGGACAGGGGGCGGCTGGCTACACCTTC. It specifies CASRRGQGAAGYTF.

The rearrangement joins TRBV5-4 to TRBJ2-3, with a weak D call TRBD1 (6 bases). This CDR3 contains 15 residues. Germline loops: CDR1 SGHNT, CDR2 YYREEE (reference sequence). V lost 0 bases and J 5 bases, leaving 13 bases between the germline ends. The CDR3 loop is CASSLVAGAGDTQYF. The CDR3, as DNA: TGTGCCAGCAGCTTGGTGGCAGGGGCTGGAGATACGCAGTATTTT.

CDR3 in DNA: TGTGCCAGTAGCAGAGGACAGGGGGTGTACTATGGCTACACCTTC. Encoded protein: CASSRGQGVYYGYTF. The rearrangement joins TRBV19 to TRBJ1-2; 10 bases map to TRBD1. CDR3 size: 15 residues. The germline CDR1 and CDR2 sequences are LNHDA and SQIVND (reference sequence). J gave up 3 bases and V 6 bases, and 7 bases lay outside the gene matches.